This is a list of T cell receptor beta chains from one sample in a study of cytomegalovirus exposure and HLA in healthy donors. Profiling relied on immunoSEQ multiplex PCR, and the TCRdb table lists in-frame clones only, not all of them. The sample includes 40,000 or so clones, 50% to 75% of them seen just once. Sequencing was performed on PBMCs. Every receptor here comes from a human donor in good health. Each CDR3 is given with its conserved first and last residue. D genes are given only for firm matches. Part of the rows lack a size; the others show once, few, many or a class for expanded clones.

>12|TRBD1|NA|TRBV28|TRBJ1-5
TGTGCCAGTACAGGGGGCTTACAGCCCCAGCATTTT
CASTGGLQPQHF
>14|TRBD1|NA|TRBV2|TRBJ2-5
TGTGCCAGCATCTCGGGACAGCCCGATACGGTGCAGTACTTC
CASISGQPDTVQYF
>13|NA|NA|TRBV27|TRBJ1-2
TGTGCCAGCAGTTTGTCCTCTAGGTATGGCTACACCTTC
CASSLSSRYGYTF
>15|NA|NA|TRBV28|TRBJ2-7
TGTGCCAGCAGTTTACCTGGGACACCCTCCTACGAGCAGTACTTC
CASSLPGTPSYEQYF
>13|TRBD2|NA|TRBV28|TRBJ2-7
TGTGCCAGCAGTTTGGGTCTAGGCGGGGGAGAGTACTTC
CASSLGLGGGEYF
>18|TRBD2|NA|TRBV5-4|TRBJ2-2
TGTGCCAGCAGCCCACTCCCTCCTAGCGGGCTTGGGACCGGGGAGCTGTTTTTT
CASSPLPPSGLGTGELFF
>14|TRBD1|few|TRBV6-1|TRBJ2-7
TGTGCCAGCAGTGAAGGGACAGGGGGCTACGAGCAGTACTTC
CASSEGTGGYEQYF
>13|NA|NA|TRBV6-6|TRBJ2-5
TGTGCCAGCAGTGGGGACTTAGCGCAAACCCAGTACTTC
CASSGDLAQTQYF
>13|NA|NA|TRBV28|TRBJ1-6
TGTGCCAGCCTGCGGGACGGGGATTCACCCCTCCACTTT
CASLRDGDSPLHF
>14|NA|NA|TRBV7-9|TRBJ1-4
TGTGCCAGCAGCTTATTCGAGGGGAGCGGGTCACTGTTTTTT
CASSLFEGSGSLFF
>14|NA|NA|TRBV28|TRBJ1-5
TGTGCCAGCAGTGGAGAGGGGGGCAATCAGCCCCAGCATTTT
CASSGEGGNQPQHF
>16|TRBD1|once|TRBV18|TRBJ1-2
TGTGCCAGCTCACCGGGAGCCGGGACAGGGGGCTATGGCTACACCTTC
CASSPGAGTGGYGYTF
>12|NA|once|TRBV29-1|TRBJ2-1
TGCAGCGTTAGGCGGACCTACAATGAGCAGTTCTTC
CSVRRTYNEQFF
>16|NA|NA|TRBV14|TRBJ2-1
TGTGCCAGCAGCCAAGAGTGGTTAGGGGCTTGGGGTGAGCAGTTCTTC
CASSQEWLGAWGEQFF
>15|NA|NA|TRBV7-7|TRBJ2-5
TGTGCCAGCAGCTTAGCGGTTACGGGAAGGGAGACCCAGTACTTC
CASSLAVTGRETQYF
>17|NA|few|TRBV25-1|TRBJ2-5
TGTGCCAGCAGTGAAAATCTATACGGGGGAAGGGAAGAGACCCAGTACTTC
CASSENLYGGREETQYF
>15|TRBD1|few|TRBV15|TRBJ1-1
TGTGCCACCAGCAGAGATGGGGGTAGACAGGGTCTGGCTTTCTTT
CATSRDGGRQGLAFF
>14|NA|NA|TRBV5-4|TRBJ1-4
TGTGCCAGCAGCCGTATTGGCGAGGGCGAAAAACTGTTTTTT
CASSRIGEGEKLFF
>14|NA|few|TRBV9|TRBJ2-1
TGTGCCAGCAGCGTAGAAGTCGAGTACAATGAGCAGTTCTTC
CASSVEVEYNEQFF
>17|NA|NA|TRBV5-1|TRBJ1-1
TGCGCCAGCAGCTTGTTTGGAGCAGCGTCTTTGAACACTGAAGCTTTCTTT
CASSLFGAASLNTEAFF
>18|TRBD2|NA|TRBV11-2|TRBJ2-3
TGTGCCAGCAGCCCTGGGACTAGCGGGGGGGCTAGCACAGATACGCAGTATTTT
CASSPGTSGGASTDTQYF
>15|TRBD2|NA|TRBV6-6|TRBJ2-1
TGTGCCAGCAGTTACCCTGGCGGGAGTTTGGGTGAGCAGTTCTTC
CASSYPGGSLGEQFF
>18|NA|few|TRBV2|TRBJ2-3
TGTGCCAGCGGACCCGCTGAGAAAAGGACAGTCAGCCCAGATACGCAGTATTTT
CASGPAEKRTVSPDTQYF
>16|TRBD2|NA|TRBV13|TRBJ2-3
TGTGCCAGCAGCTTACATCTAGCGGGGGGGCAAGATACGCAGTATTTT
CASSLHLAGGQDTQYF
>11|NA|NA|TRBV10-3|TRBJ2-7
TGTGCCATCAGTAGCAGGGGCGAGCAGTACTTC
CAISSRGEQYF
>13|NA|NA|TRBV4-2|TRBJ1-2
TGTGCCAGCAGCCCCCGAGAAGGGAGCGGCTACACCTTC
CASSPREGSGYTF
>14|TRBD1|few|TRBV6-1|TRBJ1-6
TGTGCCAGCAGTGGACAGGGAGGTAATTCACCCCTCCACTTT
CASSGQGGNSPLHF
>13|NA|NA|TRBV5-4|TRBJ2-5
TGTGCCAGCAGCTTAGGAGGGCGAGAGACCCAGTACTTC
CASSLGGRETQYF
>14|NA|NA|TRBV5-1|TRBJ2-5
TGCGCCAGCAGCTTGGCCATAACTAGCGAGACCCAGTACTTC
CASSLAITSETQYF
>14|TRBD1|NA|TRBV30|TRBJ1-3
TGTGCCTGGAGTCGGACAGGGGGCGGAAACACCATATATTTT
CAWSRTGGGNTIYF
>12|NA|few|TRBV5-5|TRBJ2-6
TGTGCCAGCAGCCTGGGGGCCAACGTCCTGACTTTC
CASSLGANVLTF
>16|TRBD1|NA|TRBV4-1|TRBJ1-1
TGCGCCAGCAGCCCCGGGACAGCTGGGATGAACACTGAAGCTTTCTTT
CASSPGTAGMNTEAFF
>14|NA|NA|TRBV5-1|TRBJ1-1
TGCGCCAGCGCGCTCGAGGCGTTGAACACTGAAGCTTTCTTT
CASALEALNTEAFF
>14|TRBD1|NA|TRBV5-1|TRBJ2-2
TGCGCCAGCGGGGCAGGGGGCCCCACCGGGGAGCTGTTTTTT
CASGAGGPTGELFF
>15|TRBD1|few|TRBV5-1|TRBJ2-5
TGCGCCAGCAGCTTACAGGGGATCCCGCAAGAGACCCAGTACTTC
CASSLQGIPQETQYF
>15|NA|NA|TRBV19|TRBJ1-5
TGTGCCAGTAGTATGACCGGGACACTCAATCAGCCCCAGCATTTT
CASSMTGTLNQPQHF
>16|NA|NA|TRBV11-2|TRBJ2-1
TGTGCCAGCAGCTTAGAGTTACAGGGTAACTACAATGAGCAGTTCTTC
CASSLELQGNYNEQFF
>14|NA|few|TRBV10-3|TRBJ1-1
TGTGCCATCAGTGAAGGGTCAGGGTACACTGAAGCTTTCTTT
CAISEGSGYTEAFF
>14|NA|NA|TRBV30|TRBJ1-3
TGTGCCTGGAGTACCCAGGGGTCCCGAAACACCATATATTTT
CAWSTQGSRNTIYF
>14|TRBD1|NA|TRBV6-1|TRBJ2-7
TGTGCCAGCAGGGGGGCAGGGGGCCTGTACGAGCAGTACTTC
CASRGAGGLYEQYF
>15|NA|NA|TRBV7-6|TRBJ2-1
TGTGCCAGCAGCCCGGACAGCCCTTACTACAATGAGCAGTTCTTC
CASSPDSPYYNEQFF
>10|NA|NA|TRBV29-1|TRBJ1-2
TGCAGCGTTATAGACTATGGCTACACCTTC
CSVIDYGYTF
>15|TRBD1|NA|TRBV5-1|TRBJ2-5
TGCGCCAGCAGCTTGGCAGGGGGTATTGAAGAGACCCAGTACTTC
CASSLAGGIEETQYF
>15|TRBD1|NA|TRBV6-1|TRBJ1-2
TGTGCCAGCAGTGAAGTGAAGGGGACAGGTTATGGCTACACCTTC
CASSEVKGTGYGYTF
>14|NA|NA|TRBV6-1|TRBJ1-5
TGTGCCAGCAGCGCTATTGGGTTCGGGGAGCCCCAGCATTTT
CASSAIGFGEPQHF
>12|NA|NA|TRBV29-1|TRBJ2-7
TGCAGCGCCCTCGGCGGGGCTTACGAGCAGTACTTC
CSALGGAYEQYF
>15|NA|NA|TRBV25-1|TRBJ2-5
TGTGCCAGCAGTGACCGGGGGGCCGGGCAGGAGACCCAGTACTTC
CASSDRGAGQETQYF
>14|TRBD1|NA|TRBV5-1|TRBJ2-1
TGCGCCAGCAGCATGGACAGGGGACACAATGAGCAGTTCTTC
CASSMDRGHNEQFF
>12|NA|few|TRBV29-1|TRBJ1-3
TGCAGCATTCAGTGTTACGGAAACACCATATATTTT
CSIQCYGNTIYF
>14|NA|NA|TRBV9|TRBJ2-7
TGTGCCAGCAGCGTAGCTCCCGGGAACTACGAGCAGTACTTC
CASSVAPGNYEQYF
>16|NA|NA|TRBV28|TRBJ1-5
TGTGCCAGCAGTCCGCATGTACAGGGTGGCCATCAGCCCCAGCATTTT
CASSPHVQGGHQPQHF
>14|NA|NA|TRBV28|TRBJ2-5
TGTGCCAGCAGAAGAGGTTACGTCCAGGAGACCCAGTACTTC
CASRRGYVQETQYF
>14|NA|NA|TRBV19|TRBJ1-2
TGTGCCAGTAGTATCGCCGGGCCACCGGGGGGCTACACCTTC
CASSIAGPPGGYTF
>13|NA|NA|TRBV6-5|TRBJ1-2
TGTGCCAGCACCATGACTGGGGCGAGAGGCTACACCTTC
CASTMTGARGYTF
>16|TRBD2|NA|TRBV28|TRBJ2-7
TGTGCCAGCAGTCCCCCCGGCGGGAGAACGACCTACGAGCAGTACTTC
CASSPPGGRTTYEQYF